Given below is one T cell receptor (beta chain) in context. Its antigen is not identified. V was pared by 1 base and J by 9 bases, with 10 bases between. This CDR3 has 13 amino acids. Per germline, CDR1 LNHDA and CDR2 SQIVND (reference sequence). These data are taken from a study of cytomegalovirus exposure and HLA in healthy donors. The study's findings and limits: Associated with HLA alleles at 0.05 false discovery rate in a later analysis were 16,951 TCR beta sequences. Researchers reported in a later analysis that common viral pathogens appeared linked to several top clusters. The later analysis indicated that the majority of CMV-associated TCR beta chains appeared HLA-restricted.

The primer mix had 60 Vbeta and 13 Jbeta primers. Repertoires were generated with immunoSEQ multiplex PCR, while TCRdb's copy carries only in-frame clones and drops some. The table has around 190,000 clones, about nine tenths seen once. This TCR was sampled from a boy aged 2 to 9 in good health and CMV-seronegative. Sequenced input: PBMCs. The chain carries TRBV19 and TRBJ2-1; D is unresolved. The CDR3 protein is CASSIGRMGEQFF. CDR3 coding DNA: TGTGCCAGTAGTATAGGGAGAATGGGTGAGCAGTTCTTC.